These T cell receptor beta chains were read from a single sample in a study of T cells after yellow fever vaccination. TCRdb recomputed calls from the 5' RACE reads with MiXCR, one row per CDR3 protein. The sample shows around 26,000 distinct CDR3 sequences, approximately 3.2% of them seen only once. The sample in question was PBMCs, either bulk or a sorted T-cell subset (CD4+, CD8+, memory, or dextramer-sorted; not recorded which), obtained approximately 47 days after the first yellow fever vaccination. The source is a man aged 18 to 35 who received the YFV17D yellow fever vaccine. Both conserved end residues are part of each CDR3.

j_call	v_call	cdr3_aa
TRBJ1-1	TRBV7-6	CADGGRANTEAFF
TRBJ2-1	TRBV9	CASSPVGTRPYNEQFF
TRBJ2-5	TRBV2	CAIYWLTRSLRETQYF
TRBJ2-7	TRBV6-5	CASSALPPSASYEQYF
TRBJ2-3	TRBV9	CASSDRDRLLNTQYF
TRBJ2-7	TRBV7-2	CATSRTPEYEQYF
TRBJ2-5	TRBV7-6	CASSLAGNWGETQYF
TRBJ2-1	TRBV9	CASRRAGSNNEQFF
TRBJ1-4	TRBV24-1	CATSGTVNEKLFF
TRBJ2-4	TRBV6-5	CASRNTRGGKNIQYF
TRBJ2-2	TRBV7-9	CASRPGLAGTGELFF
TRBJ1-6	TRBV4-3	CASSQATGSSYNSPLHF
TRBJ2-5	TRBV5-5	CASSLYSGGETQYF
TRBJ1-2	TRBV7-2	CASSSDRARTGYTF
TRBJ2-5	TRBV4-1	CASSQDGGRQETQYF
TRBJ1-6	TRBV6-1	CASSGVGDNSPLHF
TRBJ2-3	TRBV11-2	CASSSLGGGTDTQYF
TRBJ1-1	TRBV11-2	CASSLDRATEAFF
TRBJ2-3	TRBV6-2/TRBV6-3	CATKRDDTDTQYF
TRBJ2-3	TRBV3-1	CASSRWSAGGEDTQYF
TRBJ2-2	TRBV5-4	CASSLIGGNPTGELFF
TRBJ2-2	TRBV10-3	CAITRQENTGELFF
TRBJ2-1	TRBV11-1	CASSLDPDEQFF
TRBJ2-7	TRBV6-5	CASDDRGRGYEQYF
TRBJ2-2	TRBV14	CASSQGVTGELFF
TRBJ1-3	TRBV9	CASSVGDDGNTIYF
TRBJ2-5	TRBV7-2	CASSLAGSAQYF
TRBJ2-6	TRBV2	CASSEGRASGANVLTF
TRBJ2-1	TRBV24-1	CATSDYGQRQFF
TRBJ1-1	TRBV12-3/TRBV12-4	CASSFLKMNTEAFF
TRBJ2-3	TRBV5-6	CASSDTGRDTQYF
TRBJ1-3	TRBV4-3	CASSQDGYGNTIYF
TRBJ1-2	TRBV7-2	CASSLVDRAPVYGYTF
TRBJ1-2	TRBV6-5	CASRPWVSSSNYGYTF
TRBJ2-7	TRBV27	CASSSDRGPYEQYF
TRBJ2-5	TRBV7-2	CASSLTGAWETQYF
TRBJ2-3	TRBV5-1	CASSLEVDTHYF
TRBJ2-5	TRBV6-5	CASSYSRTNPAQYF
TRBJ2-1	TRBV5-1	CASSLEGQGYNEQFF
TRBJ1-2	TRBV5-1	CASSPTVLSNYGYTF
TRBJ2-7	TRBV5-1	CASSLATRGNEQYF
TRBJ2-1	TRBV12-3/TRBV12-4	CASSRHSGSSYNEQFF
TRBJ2-5	TRBV9	CASSVGTSGGNEETQYF
TRBJ1-2	TRBV20-1	CSASRAGYGYTF
TRBJ1-2	TRBV28	CASSMDWQAFGRGYTF
TRBJ2-3	TRBV5-1	CASSLIPDTDTQYF
TRBJ2-3	TRBV25-1	CASSERPLTDTQYF
TRBJ2-1	TRBV7-2	CASSPVGTEQFF
TRBJ2-1	TRBV5-1	CASLQWEFYNEQFF
TRBJ2-1	TRBV4-2	CASSQDRGGYEQFF
TRBJ2-2	TRBV19	CATKPTARNTGELFF
TRBJ1-4	TRBV7-9	CASRGIGTGDEKLFF
TRBJ2-5	TRBV6-6	CASTLQETQYF
TRBJ1-2	TRBV5-4	CASTQGRGRHYGYTF
TRBJ2-7	TRBV10-3	CAISESNRGAYEQYF
TRBJ2-3	TRBV4-3	CASSQEPNSDTQYF